Here is one TCR beta chain with its context. Its antigen remains unidentified. PCR employed 60 Vbeta and 13 Jbeta primers. Study processing details: Around 10 million of the about 80 million unique TCR beta chains counted in a later analysis were shared. Produced via immunoSEQ multiplex PCR; TCRdb's table is partial and in-frame only. V and J calls and clone size come straight from that table; D and trimming were deduced from the DNA. Of 200,000 to 250,000 clones in the sample, just under 85% were seen once. The sample originates from a study of cytomegalovirus exposure and HLA in healthy donors. The length of the CDR3 is 15 residues. Per the germline V gene, CDR1 is MNHEY and CDR2 is SVGAGI. The V and J ends lost 4 bases and 4 bases, in that order; junction bases with no gene match: 6. Study results and caveats: Researchers reported that a few CMV-associated chains were confirmed in vitro as CMV antigen-specific. Earlier analysis found most TCR beta V segments productive about 90% or about 30% of the time.

Sequencing was done on a sample of PBMCs. This clonotype originated in a woman between 40 and 50 years old in good health and CMV-seronegative. This chain joins TRBV6-5 and TRBJ2-7; the match to TRBD1 covers 11 bases. The CDR3 nucleotides read TGTGCCAGCAGTTCGAGGGACAGGGGGTCGTACGAGCAGTACTTC. Translating it yields CASSSRDRGSYEQYF.